This is a list of T cell receptor beta chains from one sample in a study of T-cell memory formation after mild COVID-19. A single record per CDR3 protein comes from TCRdb applying MiXCR to the 5' RACE reads. The sample has approximately 490,000 distinct CDR3 sequences; roughly 22% are singletons. Sequencing was performed on PBMCs or a T cell subset sorted from them (not recorded which). The source is an adult woman who had mild COVID-19 (a few samples of this study predate the infection). Cell type and time point are not known. Both conserved end residues are trimmed from each CDR3. Each record gives: V gene, J gene, CDR3 protein.

V: TRBV5-1
J: TRBJ2-2
CDR3: ASSLALAGGVDTGELF

V: TRBV19
J: TRBJ2-5
CDR3: ASSILRTSGRAGETQY

V: TRBV30
J: TRBJ2-5
CDR3: AWSRLTGGIGETQY

V: TRBV5-1
J: TRBJ2-7
CDR3: ASSLGGTGPYEQY

V: TRBV12-3/TRBV12-4
J: TRBJ2-3
CDR3: ASSLFGQREGTDTQY

V: TRBV7-9
J: TRBJ2-3
CDR3: ASSVGTDTQY

V: TRBV14
J: TRBJ2-5
CDR3: ASALDFQETQY

V: TRBV28
J: TRBJ2-2
CDR3: ASSPRLWVNTGELF

V: TRBV2
J: TRBJ1-5
CDR3: ASSEIDYSNQPQH

V: TRBV29-1
J: TRBJ1-3
CDR3: SVVPPGSSSGNTIY

V: TRBV3-2
J: TRBJ1-5
CDR3: ASSQRGQDSNQPQH

V: TRBV6-5
J: TRBJ1-1
CDR3: ASSRTPSNGNTEAF

V: TRBV12-3/TRBV12-4
J: TRBJ1-2
CDR3: ASSQGASHDGYT

V: TRBV9
J: TRBJ2-4
CDR3: ASSAAGETKNIQY

V: TRBV6-1
J: TRBJ2-1
CDR3: ASSEWGTSGVNEQF

V: TRBV5-1
J: TRBJ2-1
CDR3: ASSLRLQNNEQF

V: TRBV27
J: TRBJ2-7
CDR3: ASSFSGQTYEQY

V: TRBV24-1
J: TRBJ2-5
CDR3: ATGDGLGETQY

V: TRBV5-1
J: TRBJ2-7
CDR3: ASSSGLAGMYEQY

V: TRBV6-5
J: TRBJ1-2
CDR3: ASTGTGSYGYT

V: TRBV5-4
J: TRBJ1-2
CDR3: ASSGLQGGYGYT

V: TRBV12-3/TRBV12-4
J: TRBJ2-1
CDR3: ASTLLAGTFDEQF

V: TRBV7-6
J: TRBJ2-7
CDR3: ASSLGPGGVEQY

V: TRBV6-2/TRBV6-3
J: TRBJ2-2
CDR3: ASTGGSLGELF

V: TRBV12-3/TRBV12-4
J: TRBJ1-5
CDR3: ASSWTGEQPQH

V: TRBV7-8
J: TRBJ1-1
CDR3: ASSLNLVLGTEAF

V: TRBV29-1
J: TRBJ2-2
CDR3: SVTEVGHNTGELF

V: TRBV29-1
J: TRBJ2-2
CDR3: SVTETTGELF

V: TRBV5-1
J: TRBJ1-1
CDR3: ASSLGQGNEKAF

V: TRBV5-1
J: TRBJ1-2
CDR3: ASSLGQGLRYGYT

V: TRBV9
J: TRBJ2-2
CDR3: ASSVTGANTGELF

V: TRBV7-8
J: TRBJ2-1
CDR3: ASSTRVSLNEQF

V: TRBV12-3/TRBV12-4
J: TRBJ2-1
CDR3: ASSQSGTRGEQF

V: TRBV12-3/TRBV12-4
J: TRBJ1-2
CDR3: ASTFSGTGIYT

V: TRBV24-1
J: TRBJ2-1
CDR3: ATSTRREQF

V: TRBV29-1
J: TRBJ2-7
CDR3: SVEYGGDEQY

V: TRBV18
J: TRBJ1-1
CDR3: ASSPGAQNTEAF

V: TRBV7-3
J: TRBJ2-7
CDR3: ASSHLAGPYEQY

V: TRBV29-1
J: TRBJ1-1
CDR3: SVEGWEGGTEAF

V: TRBV19
J: TRBJ2-7
CDR3: ASSIVEGSSYEQY

V: TRBV4-2
J: TRBJ1-4
CDR3: ASSQGQGVTNEKLF

V: TRBV29-1
J: TRBJ2-1
CDR3: SVVWLAGGNEQF

V: TRBV10-3
J: TRBJ1-1
CDR3: AISGRGLDTEAF

V: TRBV24-1
J: TRBJ2-2
CDR3: ATSDPTGITGELF

V: TRBV12-3/TRBV12-4
J: TRBJ2-1
CDR3: ASTVDGLGEQF

V: TRBV24-1
J: TRBJ2-5
CDR3: ATSITGTQETQY

V: TRBV7-9
J: TRBJ2-1
CDR3: ASSRQGHEQF

V: TRBV7-2
J: TRBJ2-7
CDR3: ASSLETGTPYEQY

V: TRBV5-4
J: TRBJ2-3
CDR3: ATSGGISTDTQY

V: TRBV6-2/TRBV6-3
J: TRBJ2-1
CDR3: ASSQGLGEQF

V: TRBV13
J: TRBJ2-1
CDR3: ASSFEQSYNEQF

V: TRBV7-7
J: TRBJ2-3
CDR3: ASSFSGGTTDTQY

V: TRBV11-2
J: TRBJ2-3
CDR3: ASSSFRVWRAVGTDTQY

V: TRBV4-1
J: TRBJ2-5
CDR3: ASSQGLFSGGKETQY

V: TRBV5-4
J: TRBJ2-3
CDR3: ASSLTGTKIMYTQY

V: TRBV4-3
J: TRBJ2-1
CDR3: ASSQYVSGTNEQF

V: TRBV12-3/TRBV12-4
J: TRBJ1-2
CDR3: ASSPKGGARGYGYT

V: TRBV24-1
J: TRBJ2-5
CDR3: ATSGYQHQETQY

V: TRBV10-2
J: TRBJ2-3
CDR3: ASSGLAGAPGTDTQY

V: TRBV4-3
J: TRBJ1-2
CDR3: ASSQDIGLAVGYT